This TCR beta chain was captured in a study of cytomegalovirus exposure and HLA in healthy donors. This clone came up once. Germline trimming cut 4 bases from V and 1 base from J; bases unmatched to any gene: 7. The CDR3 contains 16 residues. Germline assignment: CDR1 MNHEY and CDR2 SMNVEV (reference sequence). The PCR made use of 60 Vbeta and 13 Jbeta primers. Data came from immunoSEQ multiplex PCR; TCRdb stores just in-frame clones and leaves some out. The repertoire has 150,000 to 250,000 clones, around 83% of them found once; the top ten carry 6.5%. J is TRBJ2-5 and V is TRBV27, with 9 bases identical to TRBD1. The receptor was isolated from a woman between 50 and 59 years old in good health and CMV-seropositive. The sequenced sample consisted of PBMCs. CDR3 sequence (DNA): TGTGCCAGCAGTTCCACAGGGGGCCCCTTCCAAGAGACCCAGTACTTC. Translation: CASSSTGGPFQETQYF.